Presented here are 29 T cell receptor beta chains from one specimen sequenced in a study of radiation and T cells in renal cell carcinoma. Time point given: baseline pretreatment blood. Treatment: 15 Gy SBRT to primary tumor, nephrectomy 4 weeks later. The table came from immunoSEQ multiplex PCR; TCRdb's copy has only in-frame clones and leaves some out. The table has roughly 120,000 clones, around 84% seen once. The source was blood, collected from a patient whose treatment included radiotherapy and nephrectomy. These receptors all come from a woman in her sixties with renal cell carcinoma.

The chain joins TRBV6-6 to TRBJ2-3; tentative D call: TRBD1 (6 bases). The V and J ends lost 5 bases and 1 base respectively, with 16 bases between them. Germline CDR1 MNHNY, CDR2 SVGAGI (reference sequence). The CDR3 has 16 residues. The CDR3 protein is CASSASGEGGTDTQYF. The CDR3 DNA sequence: TGTGCCAGCAGTGCGTCTGGCGAGGGGGGCACAGATACGCAGTATTTT.

In this sample, this clone turned up once. This sequence joins TRBV28 and TRBJ1-5; possibly TRBD1 for D (6 bases). Germline CDR1 and CDR2: MDHEN and SYDVKM. V gave up 6 bases and J gave up 1 base, with 19 bases separating them. The CDR3 extends over 17 amino acids. CDR3: CASRGGTGTLSNQPQHF. The CDR3 region has the DNA TGTGCCAGCAGAGGAGGTACCGGGACATTGAGCAATCAGCCCCAGCATTTT.

The CDR3 region has the DNA TGTGCCAGCAGTTCACGACACGGGGGGGAATCCTACGAGCAGTACTTC. It translates to CASSSRHGGESYEQYF. V gene TRBV6-5 combines with J gene TRBJ2-7; 8 bases fit TRBD2. This CDR3 has 16 residues. V lost 4 bases, J lost 1 base, and 9 bases stayed unmatched. In germline, CDR1 is MNHEY, CDR2 SVGAGI.

This rearrangement joins TRBV19 to TRBJ2-2; D is undetermined. Between the trimmed V and J ends, which lost 3 bases and 6 bases, there was a span of 8 bases. Germline assignment: CDR1 LNHDA and CDR2 SQIVND (reference sequence). The CDR3 is 13 amino acids. The CDR3 coding sequence is TGTGCCAGTAGTATTTATGGGTCCGGGGAGCTGTTTTTT. This gives the protein CASSIYGSGELFF.

This clone was observed a single time. V is TRBV5-4 and J is TRBJ2-5, with 7 bases matching TRBD2. CDR1 SGHNT and CDR2 YYREEE come from the germline V gene (reference sequence). J lost 4 bases, V lost 6 bases, and 15 bases had no gene match. This CDR3 comprises 16 residues. The CDR3 is CASNSGGGLGGETQYF. The CDR3 DNA sequence: TGTGCCAGCAACTCGGGGGGAGGACTAGGCGGAGAGACCCAGTACTTC.

V gene TRBV14 combines with J gene TRBJ2-1; 7 bases match TRBD1. The V and J ends lost 1 base and 10 bases, in that order; junction bases with no gene match: 4. In germline, CDR1 is SGHDN, CDR2 FVKESK. This CDR3 is 13 amino acids long. The CDR3 DNA follows: TGTGCCAGCAGCCAAGGAAGGGGGCGCGAGCAGTTCTTC. Amino acids: CASSQGRGREQFF.

The chain links TRBV19 to TRBJ2-7; 7 bases are shared with TRBD1. With V trimmed by 5 bases and J by 3 bases, 13 bases remained unmatched. Per germline, CDR1 LNHDA and CDR2 SQIVND (reference sequence). The CDR3 has 16 residues. The DNA for the CDR3 is TGTGCCAGTAGTCCCCGACAGGGAAGAGCGATCTACGAGCAGTACTTC. Protein: CASSPRQGRAIYEQYF.

This clone was seen only once. The chain employs TRBV6-5 and TRBJ1-1; D ambiguous. The V end lost 6 bases, the J end lost 6 bases, and 17 bases lay between the germline ends. The CDR3 is 14 amino acids. Germline-derived CDR1 and CDR2 are MNHEY and SVGAGI. In nucleotides, the CDR3 is TGTGCCAGCAGGAACTTTAATAGACAATCTGAAGCTTTCTTT. Translation: CASRNFNRQSEAFF.

This chain links TRBV13 with TRBJ1-1, with 8 bases aligning to TRBD1. This CDR3 is 15 amino acids long. V shed 4 bases, J shed 5 bases, and the junction held 9 bases outside the gene matches. CDR1 is PRHDT, CDR2 FYEKMQ, per germline (reference sequence). CDR3 sequence: CASSSPDRDRTEAFF. In DNA, the CDR3 is TGTGCCAGCAGCTCCCCGGACAGGGATCGAACTGAAGCTTTCTTT.

With regard to this clone: The identical CDR3 is also encoded by other nucleotide sequences in the sample. The chain has TRBV5-5 and TRBJ1-1; D is uncertain. The CDR3 totals 11 residues. Germline lookup yields CDR1 SGHKS and CDR2 YYEKEE (reference sequence). V lost 4 bases to trimming and J lost 8 bases, with 9 bases between them. The CDR3 reads CASSPGAEAFF. In DNA, the CDR3 is TGTGCCAGCAGCCCCGGAGCAGAAGCTTTCTTT.

The V and J genes are TRBV11-2 and TRBJ2-1, with D possibly being TRBD1 or TRBD2 (5 bases each). Germline-derived CDR1 and CDR2 are SGHAT and FQNNGV. The V end lost 5 bases, the J end lost 8 bases, and 10 bases lay between the germline ends. This CDR3 has 12 amino acids. Written as DNA, the CDR3 is TGTGCCAGCAGCCCCCGAGGGGATGAGCAGTTCTTC. As protein: CASSPRGDEQFF.

Only a few counts were recorded for this clone. The rearrangement links TRBV11-2 to TRBJ1-4; a weak D match, TRBD1 (5 bases). The CDR3 length is 13 residues. Looked up from germline, CDR1 is SGHAT and CDR2 is FQNNGV. Trimming removed 4 bases at V and 10 bases at J, with 13 bases between. As DNA, the CDR3 is TGTGCCAGCAGCTCGGGACGAGATGGAAAACTGTTTTTT. Amino acid sequence: CASSSGRDGKLFF.

At least ten counts were recorded for this clone. The chain carries TRBV4-1 and TRBJ1-2, with D possibly TRBD1 on 6 matching bases. Germline V CDR1 and CDR2: MGHRA, YSYEKL. Trimming removed 3 bases from V and 0 bases from J, with 11 bases in between. The CDR3 runs 15 residues. CDR3 amino acids: CASSHRTAANYGYTF. The DNA of the CDR3 is TGCGCCAGCAGCCACCGGACAGCTGCTAACTATGGCTACACCTTC.

The chain uses TRBV5-1 and TRBJ1-2; D call uncertain. This CDR3 has 18 residues. With 4 bases removed from V and 0 bases from J, the gap between germline ends came to 22 bases. Germline loops: CDR1 SGHRS, CDR2 YFSETQ. The chain's CDR3 is CASSARTVGSEPNYGYTF. The CDR3 DNA is TGCGCCAGCAGCGCCCGGACGGTAGGGAGCGAACCTAACTATGGCTACACCTTC.

The J gene is TRBJ1-1, the V gene TRBV4-3; 7 nucleotides line up with TRBD1. Germline CDR1 LGHNA, CDR2 YSLEER. The length of the CDR3 is 13 residues. Trimming removed 4 bases from V and 4 bases from J; junction bases left unmatched: 3. For the CDR3, the DNA is TGCGCCAGCAGCCTAAGACAGGGCACTGAAGCTTTCTTT. This codes for CASSLRQGTEAFF.

This clone was seen only a few times. The gene calls are TRBV27 and TRBJ2-1; 7 nucleotides match TRBD2. V trimming: 3 bases; J trimming: 4 bases; junction bases outside the gene matches: 3. The V gene's germline CDR1 is MNHEY and CDR2 SMNVEV (reference sequence). This CDR3 comprises 14 residues. The CDR3 DNA reads as TGTGCCAGCAGTTTCAACGGGGGGTACAATGAGCAGTTCTTC. Protein product: CASSFNGGYNEQFF.

V and J are TRBV19 and TRBJ1-2; D ambiguous. The length of the CDR3 is 13 residues. The V and J ends lost 8 bases and 4 bases respectively, with 14 bases between them. Germline CDR1 reads LNHDA; CDR2 reads SQIVND (reference sequence). CDR3 sequence reads: CASRPGNSYGYTF. CDR3 nucleotide sequence: TGTGCCAGTCGCCCCGGAAACAGCTATGGCTACACCTTC. Looking up the rest from reference TRBV19 and TRBJ1-2 gives the full variable domain: DGGITQSPKYLFRKEGQNVTLSCEQNLNHDAMYWYRQDPGQGLRLIYYSQIVNDFQKGDIAEGYSVSREKKESFPLTVTSAQKNPTAFYLCASRPGNSYGYTFGSGTRLTVV.

The rearrangement uses TRBV2 and TRBJ1-1; the D is unclear. V was pared by 5 bases and J by 0 bases, with 13 bases between. CDR3 size: 15 residues. Per germline, CDR1 SNHLY and CDR2 FYNNEI. The CDR3 DNA reads as TGTGCCAGCAGTAGCCGGACGGTCATGAACACTGAAGCTTTCTTT. Amino acid sequence: CASSSRTVMNTEAFF.

The genes are TRBV4-2 and TRBJ2-3; D is unclear. Germline CDR1 is LGHNA and CDR2 is YNFKEQ. The CDR3 runs 14 residues. V gave up 0 bases and J gave up 0 bases, with 4 bases separating them. The CDR3 nucleotides are TGTGCCAGCAGCCAAGAGAAAAGCACAGATACGCAGTATTTT. Translated, it gives CASSQEKSTDTQYF.

The chain couples TRBV4-1 to TRBJ1-6; D unclear. The CDR3 covers 16 residues. Germline V lookup: CDR1 MGHRA, CDR2 YSYEKL. V shed 0 bases and J shed 7 bases, with 13 bases lying between them. The CDR3 DNA is TGCGCCAGCAGCCAAGAAAAAGGTCAGGAGAATTCACCCCTCCACTTT. This gives the protein CASSQEKGQENSPLHF.

This chain connects TRBV6-1 to TRBJ2-7; TRBD1 aligns across 9 bases. Germline V lookup: CDR1 MNHNS, CDR2 SASEGT. The V segment lost 5 bases and the J segment 3 bases; nucleotides outside the gene matches: 8. CDR3 size: 15 residues. CDR3 in DNA: TGTGCCAGCAGTCGCGAACAGGGGGCCTACTACGAGCAGTACTTC. Translating it yields CASSREQGAYYEQYF.

The chain recombines TRBV4-1 with TRBJ2-1; 12 nucleotides match TRBD2. The CDR3 length is 16 residues. Losses at the gene ends were 2 bases for V and 7 bases for J; bases not matched to a gene: 6. Per germline, CDR1 MGHRA and CDR2 YSYEKL. The CDR3 DNA reads TGCGCCAGCAGCCAAACCCCTAGCGGGGGGGCGAATGAGCAGTTCTTC. Translating gives CASSQTPSGGANEQFF.

The rearrangement uses TRBV29-1 and TRBJ2-2; TRBD2 might be the D (5 bases). This CDR3 spans 12 amino acids. V was pared by 5 bases and J by 8 bases, with 12 bases between. In germline, CDR1 is SQVTM, CDR2 ANQGSEA. DNA for the CDR3: TGCAGCGTTCTCCTGGGAGAGGGGGAGCTGTTTTTT. This translates into CSVLLGEGELFF.

This clone occurred a few times. The rearrangement uses TRBV2 and TRBJ1-2; weak D call: TRBD1 (5 bases). V lost 0 bases, J lost 0 bases, and 8 bases lay in between. CDR3 length: 15 residues. CDR1 and CDR2 (germline): SNHLY, FYNNEI. CDR3 bases: TGTGCCAGCAGTGAAGCTGGGGCCGCTAACTATGGCTACACCTTC. Translated, it gives CASSEAGAANYGYTF.

This chain uses TRBV2 with TRBJ1-3; D might be TRBD1 (5 bases). The CDR3 is 15 amino acids. The germline V and J ends were trimmed by 6 bases and 5 bases, with 17 bases remaining between them. Per germline, CDR1 SNHLY and CDR2 FYNNEI. CDR3 DNA sequence: TGTGCCAGCAGCCCACGGGGGGGTAAAAGAAACACCATATATTTT. Encoded protein: CASSPRGGKRNTIYF.

This sequence joins TRBV25-1 and TRBJ1-2, with D possibly matching TRBD1 (5 bases). The CDR3 length is 14 residues. The germline CDR1 and CDR2 sequences are MGHDK and SYGVNS. Trimming took 4 bases from V and 2 from J, leaving 11 bases between them. CDR3 protein: CASSGGTENYGYTF. In DNA form, the CDR3 reads TGTGCCAGCAGTGGCGGGACGGAGAACTATGGCTACACCTTC.

In its sample, this clone was seen a few times. V is TRBV30 and J is TRBJ2-5, with D unresolved. CDR1 and CDR2 (germline): GTSNPN, SVGIG (reference sequence). The CDR3 sequence is 11 residues long. Trimming left V 2 bases short and J 3 bases short, with 4 bases between. The CDR3 DNA reads TGTGCCTGGAGTCCAAAAGAGACCCAGTACTTC. Its protein product is CAWSPKETQYF. The full variable domain, rest sourced from reference TRBV30 and TRBJ2-5, is SQTIHQWPATLVQPVGSPLSLECTVEGTSNPNLYWYRQAAGRGLQLLFYSVGIGQISSEVPQNLSASRPQDRQFILSSKKLLLSDSGFYLCAWSPKETQYFGPGTRLLVL.

This clone was detected only a few times. The chain carries TRBV19 and TRBJ1-1; D is unclear. V gave up 4 bases and J gave up 1 base, with 7 bases separating them. CDR3 length: 13 amino acids. Germline V gene lookup returns CDR1 LNHDA and CDR2 SQIVND (reference sequence). In DNA, the CDR3 is TGTGCCAGTAGTAGCACAGCGAACACTGAAGCTTTCTTT. Translation gives CASSSTANTEAFF.

The chain carries TRBV28 and TRBJ1-4; the D is unclear. The CDR3 covers 16 residues. CDR1 and CDR2 from the germline V gene are MDHEN and SYDVKM. Trimming pared 2 bases from V and 5 bases from J, leaving 15 bases between. CDR3 amino acids: CASSLDRAYGNEKLFF. The DNA of the CDR3 is TGTGCCAGCAGTTTAGATAGAGCGTACGGGAATGAAAAACTGTTTTTT.